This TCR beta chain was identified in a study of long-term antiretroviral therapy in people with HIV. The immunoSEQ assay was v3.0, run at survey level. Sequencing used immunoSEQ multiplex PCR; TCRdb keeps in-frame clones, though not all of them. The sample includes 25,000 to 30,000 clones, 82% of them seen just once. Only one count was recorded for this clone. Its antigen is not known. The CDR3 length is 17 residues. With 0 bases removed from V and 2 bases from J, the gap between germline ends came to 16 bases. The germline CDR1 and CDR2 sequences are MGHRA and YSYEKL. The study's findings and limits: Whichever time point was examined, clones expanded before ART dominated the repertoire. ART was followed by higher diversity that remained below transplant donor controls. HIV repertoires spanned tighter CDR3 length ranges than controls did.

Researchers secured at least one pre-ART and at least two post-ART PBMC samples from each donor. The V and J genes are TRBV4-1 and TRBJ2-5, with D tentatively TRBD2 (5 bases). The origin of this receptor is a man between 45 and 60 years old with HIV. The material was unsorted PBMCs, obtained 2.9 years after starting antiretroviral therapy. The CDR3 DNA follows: TGCGCCAGCAGCCAAGATCGGGGTAGCATCCTACAAGAGACCCAGTACTTC. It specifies CASSQDRGSILQETQYF.